Listed here are 9 T cell receptor beta chains from one sample, sequenced in a study of CD8+ T cells in alopecia areata. After isolation, RNA underwent reverse transcription to generate cDNA as the sequencing template. Only in-frame clones appear in the TCRdb table, and some are missing; sequencing was by immunoSEQ multiplex PCR. The profile shows 65,000 to 70,000 clones, under 75% of them singletons. This material consisted of CD8+ T cells sorted from blood, taken at week 0. Every receptor here comes from a human donor with alopecia areata.

The chain links TRBV5-6 to TRBJ1-3, with a weak D call TRBD1 (5 bases). CDR3 size: 18 residues. V dropped 0 bases and J dropped 0 bases, with 16 bases sitting between them. Germline-derived CDR1 and CDR2 are SGHDT and YYEEEE. The CDR3 reads CASSLASEGPFSGNTIYF. As DNA, the CDR3 is TGTGCCAGCAGCTTGGCATCGGAGGGGCCCTTCTCTGGAAACACCATATATTTT.

CDR3 nucleotides: TGCGCCAGCAGTCCCGCCGGGACAGGGTTTTTCTCTGGGGCCAACGTCCTGACTTTC. It encodes CASSPAGTGFFSGANVLTF. The chain links TRBV23-1 to TRBJ2-6, with 9 bases matching TRBD1. TRBV23-1 is marked as an open reading frame, function uncertain. The CDR3 runs to 19 residues. With V trimmed by 4 bases and J by 0 bases, 10 bases remained unmatched.

The rearrangement joins TRBV4-1 to TRBJ2-7, with D perhaps TRBD1 or TRBD2 (6 bases each). Germline V gene lookup returns CDR1 MGHRA and CDR2 YSYEKL. V shed 2 bases and J shed 4 bases, with 15 bases lying between them. The CDR3 has 15 amino acids. The chain's CDR3 is CASSQSATGAYEQYF. CDR3 nucleotide sequence: TGCGCCAGCAGCCAATCCGCCACGGGGGCGTACGAGCAGTACTTC.

V and J are TRBV15 and TRBJ2-2, with a possible D match to TRBD1 (6 bases). Germline values: CDR1 LNHNV, CDR2 YYDKDF (reference sequence). Between the trimmed V and J ends, which lost 5 bases and 0 bases, there was a span of 10 bases. The CDR3 is made up of 15 amino acids. The CDR3 sequence is CATSRRDTNTGELFF. CDR3 DNA sequence: TGTGCCACCAGCCGCCGGGACACGAACACCGGGGAGCTGTTTTTT. Together with reference TRBV15 and TRBJ2-2, the CDR3 gives the full variable domain: DAMVIQNPRYQVTQFGKPVTLSCSQTLNHNVMYWYQQKSSQAPKLLFHYYDKDFNNEADTPDNFQSRRPNTSFCFLDIRSPGLGDTAMYLCATSRRDTNTGELFFGEGSRLTVL.

J is TRBJ2-1 and V is TRBV4-3, with 7 bases aligning to TRBD2. Germline assignment: CDR1 LGHNA and CDR2 YSLEER. This CDR3 is 14 amino acids long. The V segment lost 6 bases and the J segment 5 bases; nucleotides outside the gene matches: 7. Here the CDR3 reads CASRSGTYDNEQFF. Here the CDR3 DNA reads TGCGCCAGCAGGAGCGGGACTTACGACAATGAGCAGTTCTTC.

This chain joins TRBV5-5 and TRBJ2-1; 9 bases align to TRBD1. This CDR3 is built from 17 residues. The trim removed 0 bases at V and 8 bases at J, leaving 12 bases unmatched. The germline CDR1 and CDR2 sequences are SGHKS and YYEKEE (reference sequence). The CDR3 DNA follows: TGTGCCAGCAGCTTGGGAATCCGGGACAGGGATGTCGATGAGCAGTTCTTC. Protein product: CASSLGIRDRDVDEQFF.

The chain links TRBV29-1 to TRBJ2-3; the D is unclear. The CDR3 totals 11 residues. Between the trimmed V and J ends, which lost 6 bases and 6 bases, there was a span of 10 bases. The germline V gene has CDR1 SQVTM and CDR2 ANQGSEA. CDR3 sequence (DNA): TGCAGCGTCGTTCAGATGGATACGCAGTATTTT. Its translation: CSVVQMDTQYF.

V usage is TRBV7-6 and J usage is TRBJ2-5; 8 positions agree with TRBD2. From germline, CDR1 is SGHVS and CDR2 FNYEAQ. CDR3 length: 15 amino acids. The V gene end was trimmed by 4 bases and the J gene end by 5 bases; junction bases not matched to a gene: 9. Here the CDR3 reads CASSSPGLEPETQYF. CDR3 in DNA: TGTGCCAGCAGCTCACCGGGACTAGAACCCGAGACCCAGTACTTC.

The genes are TRBV5-1 and TRBJ1-5; tentatively, D is TRBD1 (5 bases). Germline CDR1 is SGHRS and CDR2 is YFSETQ. There are 14 residues in the CDR3. Trimming removed 0 bases at V and 1 base at J, with 5 bases between. DNA for the CDR3: TGCGCCAGCAGCTTGGGGGGGAGCAATCAGCCCCAGCATTTT. Translating gives CASSLGGSNQPQHF.